The 19 T cell receptor beta chains in this list originate from one sample, sequenced in a study of CD8+ T cells in alopecia areata. This sample's treatment: oral pan-JAK inhibitor, 5-10 mg twice daily. Extracted RNA was reverse transcribed, and the resulting cDNA served as sequencing template. TCRdb's table, derived via immunoSEQ multiplex PCR, lists solely in-frame clones and lacks some. The sample consists of around 150,000 clones, roughly four fifths of them appearing once. Sequenced here: CD8+ T cells sorted from blood, sampled at week 4, from a patient treated with tofacitinib. Receptors were obtained from a human donor with alopecia areata.

The gene calls are TRBV9 and TRBJ2-5, with 7 bases that match TRBD2. Germline V gene sequence: CDR1 SGDLS, CDR2 YYNGEE. Trimming at V came to 3 bases and at J to 4 bases, leaving 6 bases not matched to a gene. The CDR3 loop spans 14 amino acids. CDR3 sequence reads: CASSAERDRETQYF. For the CDR3, the DNA is TGTGCCAGCAGCGCCGAGCGGGATCGAGAGACCCAGTACTTC. Full variable domain (rest looked up from reference TRBV9 and TRBJ2-5): DSGVTQTPKHLITATGQRVTLRCSPRSGDLSVYWYQQSLDQGLQFLIQYYNGEERAKGNILERFSAQQFPDLHSELNLSSLELGDSALYFCASSAERDRETQYFGPGTRLLVL.

The sample holds one count of this clone. The CDR3 DNA follows: TGTGCCAGCAGCCAAGTGGACCACTACGAGCAGTACTTC. Translating it yields CASSQVDHYEQYF. The chain joins TRBV14 to TRBJ2-7; D gene ambiguous. Germline CDR1 and CDR2: SGHDN and FVKESK. CDR3 length: 13 residues. V was cut by 1 base and J by 3 bases, with 7 bases left in between. Full variable domain (rest looked up from reference TRBV14 and TRBJ2-7): EAGVTQFPSHSVIEKGQTVTLRCDPISGHDNLYWYRRVMGKEIKFLLHFVKESKQDESGMPNNRFLAERTGGTYSTLKVQPAELEDSGVYFCASSQVDHYEQYFGPGTRLTVT.

V is TRBV4-1 and J is TRBJ2-1; possible D gene TRBD2, 6 bases. Trimming shortened V by 1 base and J by 3 bases, and 10 bases separated the two germline ends. The germline V gene has CDR1 MGHRA and CDR2 YSYEKL. The CDR3 is made up of 15 amino acids. This chain's CDR3 is CASSQGVSGYNEQFF. The CDR3 nucleotides are TGCGCCAGCAGCCAAGGGGTTAGCGGCTACAATGAGCAGTTCTTC.

The table lists this clone with a few counts. This rearrangement joins TRBV29-1 to TRBJ2-3, with D hard to call. V was cut by 3 bases and J by 3 bases, with 13 bases left in between. This CDR3 has 14 residues. Germline assignment: CDR1 SQVTM and CDR2 ANQGSEA. The CDR3 DNA is TGCAGCGTTGAGGGATTGACTTCAACAGATACGCAGTATTTT. It specifies CSVEGLTSTDTQYF.

With respect to this clone: Other DNA sequences of this sample code for an identical CDR3. This chain links TRBV11-2 with TRBJ2-7, with D possibly being TRBD1 or TRBD2 (5 bases each). Per germline, CDR1 SGHAT and CDR2 FQNNGV. V was shortened by 3 bases and J by 0 bases, with 6 bases between the two germline ends. The CDR3 loop spans 13 amino acids. This CDR3 reads CASSFGTSYEQYF. CDR3 DNA: TGTGCCAGCAGCTTCGGGACCTCCTACGAGCAGTACTTC.

This clone was seen only a few times. The genes are TRBV27 and TRBJ2-7; 9 bases align to TRBD1. The trim removed 6 bases at V and 4 bases at J, leaving 4 bases unmatched. This CDR3 is 13 amino acids long. Germline V gives CDR1 MNHEY, CDR2 SMNVEV (reference sequence). The CDR3 DNA follows: TGTGCCAGCAGAACCGGGACAGGGTACGAGCAGTACTTC. Amino acid sequence: CASRTGTGYEQYF.

The chain combines TRBV29-1 with TRBJ2-5, with D perhaps TRBD1 (5 bases). Germline V gives CDR1 SQVTM, CDR2 ANQGSEA. The CDR3 consists of 14 residues. Trimming removed 2 bases at V and 5 bases at J, with 15 bases between. The CDR3 region has the DNA TGCAGCGTTGAATTCCAGGGAATGCGGGAGACCCAGTACTTC. Its protein is CSVEFQGMRETQYF.

The CDR3 nucleotides read TGCAGCGTTGAGGGACAGGGGGGAACCTACAATGAGCAGTTCTTC. This encodes CSVEGQGGTYNEQFF. V is TRBV29-1 and J is TRBJ2-1; 11 nucleotides align to TRBD1. With V trimmed by 3 bases and J by 2 bases, 3 bases remained unmatched. This CDR3 region has 15 residues. CDR1 and CDR2 (germline): SQVTM, ANQGSEA.

The rearrangement joins TRBV4-3 to TRBJ2-7; TRBD2 matches at 10 bases. There are 16 residues in the CDR3. Germline values: CDR1 LGHNA, CDR2 YSLEER. V shed 0 bases and J 6 bases; nucleotides not matched to a gene: 8. The CDR3 coding sequence is TGCGCCAGCAGCCAAGATGTGGGGACTAGCGAGTCCGAGCAGTACTTC. It encodes CASSQDVGTSESEQYF.

V and J are TRBV10-3 and TRBJ2-7; TRBD2 matches 12 bases. Germline CDR1 ENHRY, CDR2 SYGVKD. V lost 10 bases, J lost 2 bases, and 3 bases stayed unmatched. The CDR3 covers 13 residues. The CDR3 coding sequence is TGTGCCAGCGGACTAGCGGGGCCCTACGAGCAGTACTTC. Translation: CASGLAGPYEQYF.

The CDR3 DNA follows: TGTGCCAGCAGTTACTCGGAGGGCTACGAGCAGTACTTC. Protein product: CASSYSEGYEQYF. This chain links TRBV6-5 with TRBJ2-7, with D tentatively TRBD2 (6 bases). The CDR3 loop spans 13 amino acids. Germline values: CDR1 MNHEY, CDR2 SVGAGI. Trimming took off 0 bases at V and 3 bases at J, with 6 bases between the two ends.

The chain has TRBV4-1 and TRBJ2-7; 7 nucleotides agree with TRBD1. The CDR3 runs to 16 residues. With 1 base clipped from V and 5 bases from J, the junction kept 11 bases outside the gene matches. Germline V lookup: CDR1 MGHRA, CDR2 YSYEKL. The CDR3 reads CASSQGTGLPVDEQYF. CDR3 sequence (DNA): TGCGCCAGCAGCCAAGGGACAGGCTTGCCCGTGGACGAGCAGTACTTC.

J is TRBJ2-7 and V is TRBV6-6; 8 bases fit TRBD1. Germline-derived CDR1 and CDR2 are MNHNY and SVGAGI (reference sequence). The CDR3 is 15 residues long. The J segment lost 2 bases and the V segment lost 0 bases, leaving 3 bases of the junction unmatched. CDR3 in amino acids: CASSYSDRAAYEQYF. DNA of the CDR3: TGTGCCAGCAGTTACTCGGACAGGGCAGCCTACGAGCAGTACTTC.

This chain uses TRBV25-1 with TRBJ1-1, with D unresolved. Per the germline V gene, CDR1 is MGHDK and CDR2 is SYGVNS. The CDR3 contains 13 residues. V gave up 7 bases and J gave up 6 bases, with 15 bases separating them. The CDR3 DNA follows: TGTGCCAGCACCCCTGGCCTAGGCCCTGAAGCTTTCTTT. Encoded protein: CASTPGLGPEAFF. Full variable domain (rest looked up from reference TRBV25-1 and TRBJ1-1): EADIYQTPRYLVIGTGKKITLECSQTMGHDKMYWYQQDPGMELHLIHYSYGVNSTEKGDLSSESTVSRIRTEHFPLTLESARPSHTSQYLCASTPGLGPEAFFGQGTRLTVV.

The rearrangement uses TRBV7-9 and TRBJ2-3; D is unresolved. V lost 4 bases to trimming and J lost 6 bases, with 11 bases between them. CDR1 is SEHNR and CDR2 is FQNEAQ in the germline V gene (reference sequence). The CDR3 extends over 13 amino acids. CDR3 protein: CASSSPLGDTQYF. In DNA, the CDR3 is TGTGCCAGCAGCTCTCCCCTGGGCGATACGCAGTATTTT.

This chain connects TRBV7-9 to TRBJ2-3; 8 bases map to TRBD1. Germline V gene lookup returns CDR1 SEHNR and CDR2 FQNEAQ (reference sequence). CDR3 length: 16 amino acids. Trimming cost V 2 bases and J 4 bases; bases outside gene matches: 8. CDR3 sequence: CASSLIPDRGADTQYF. The CDR3 coding sequence is TGTGCCAGCAGCTTAATACCCGACAGGGGCGCAGATACGCAGTATTTT.

V is TRBV7-9 and J is TRBJ2-5; D is unclear. The length of the CDR3 is 15 residues. The ends were cut back, 7 bases at V and 4 bases at J, with 19 bases in the middle. The V gene's germline CDR1 is SEHNR and CDR2 FQNEAQ (reference sequence). The CDR3 region is CASISHPESGETQYF. The CDR3 DNA reads as TGTGCCAGCATCTCACACCCAGAATCGGGAGAGACCCAGTACTTC.

This sequence joins TRBV6-4 and TRBJ2-1; D call uncertain. Germline CDR1 and CDR2: MRHNA and SNTAGT. The CDR3 consists of 12 residues. V was clipped by 2 bases and J by 7 bases, with 6 bases between them. The CDR3 spells CASSDGENEQFF. The DNA of the CDR3 is TGTGCCAGCAGTGACGGGGAAAATGAGCAGTTCTTC.

In this sample, this clone turned up a few times. V usage is TRBV27 and J usage is TRBJ1-2, with TRBD1 as a possible D gene (5 bases). The CDR3 is 15 residues long. Germline-derived CDR1 and CDR2 are MNHEY and SMNVEV (reference sequence). The ends were cut back, 8 bases at V and 1 base at J, with 17 bases in the middle. The CDR3 DNA reads as TGTGCCAGCGGATCCGCAGGGTACATTAACTATGGCTACACCTTC. It translates to CASGSAGYINYGYTF.